These 8 T cell receptor beta chains share one sample of origin, sequenced in a study of blood T cell repertoires in COVID-19. This table comes from immunoSEQ multiplex PCR, and its TCRdb copy is limited to in-frame clones, with some not included. This repertoire shows 25,000 to 30,000 clones, around 89% found once; its top ten account for approximately 5%. What was sequenced was peripheral blood. The receptors here all came from a human donor in a cohort sampled during active COVID-19.

This chain links TRBV7-8 with TRBJ1-2, with D possibly matching TRBD1 (5 bases). This CDR3 has 13 amino acids. V shed 6 bases and J shed 8 bases, with 16 bases lying between them. The germline gives CDR1 SGHVS, CDR2 FQNEAQ. CDR3 sequence reads: CASSPVGGVGYTF. The CDR3 coding sequence is TGTGCCAGCAGTCCCGTGGGGGGGGTGGGCTACACCTTC.

The chain is built from TRBV5-1 and TRBJ2-6; 11 nucleotides line up with TRBD1. The CDR3 totals 17 residues. Germline-derived CDR1 and CDR2 are SGHRS and YFSETQ. J gave up 2 bases and V 4 bases, and 5 bases lay outside the gene matches. CDR3 sequence: CASSQGQGAAGANVLTF. The CDR3 DNA is TGCGCCAGCAGCCAAGGACAGGGGGCTGCTGGGGCCAACGTCCTGACTTTC.

The rearrangement uses TRBV9 and TRBJ2-3, with D possibly matching TRBD2 (7 bases). This CDR3 region has 15 residues. Germline V gives CDR1 SGDLS, CDR2 YYNGEE. The ends were cut back, 0 bases at V and 5 bases at J, with 13 bases in the middle. Here the CDR3 DNA reads TGTGCCAGCAGCGTAGGTGGGGGGGCTTTAGATACGCAGTATTTT. Translating it yields CASSVGGGALDTQYF.

This rearrangement joins TRBV9 to TRBJ1-1; perhaps TRBD1 as D (5 bases). The V end was cut by 7 bases, the J end by 6 bases, with 19 bases between. CDR1 SGDLS and CDR2 YYNGEE come from the germline V gene. This CDR3 has 14 residues. The CDR3 coding sequence is TGTGCCAGCGGAGGACTAGGGACTAGCGCTGAAGCTTTCTTT. This sequence encodes CASGGLGTSAEAFF. Using reference TRBV9 and TRBJ1-1 for the parts outside the CDR3, the full variable domain is DSGVTQTPKHLITATGQRVTLRCSPRSGDLSVYWYQQSLDQGLQFLIQYYNGEERAKGNILERFSAQQFPDLHSELNLSSLELGDSALYFCASGGLGTSAEAFFGQGTRLTVV.

The chain is built from TRBV18 and TRBJ2-7, with 12 bases that match TRBD2. V was pared by 3 bases and J by 6 bases, with 12 bases of the junction left unmatched. CDR1 KGHSH and CDR2 LQKENI come from the germline V gene. The CDR3 runs 17 residues. CDR3 loop: CASSPLPGASGGAEQYF. For the CDR3, the DNA is TGTGCCAGCTCACCGTTACCCGGGGCTAGCGGGGGGGCCGAGCAGTACTTC.

This rearrangement joins TRBV4-1 to TRBJ2-2; unclear D gene. The CDR3 is 15 residues long. V was shortened by 5 bases and J by 5 bases, with 15 bases between the two germline ends. Germline V gene sequence: CDR1 MGHRA, CDR2 YSYEKL. The CDR3 region has the DNA TGCGCCAGCAGCTCTCCGCAGGCATCAACCGGGGAGCTGTTTTTT. Translation: CASSSPQASTGELFF.

The rearrangement joins TRBV10-3 to TRBJ1-2; D gene ambiguous. Per germline, CDR1 ENHRY and CDR2 SYGVKD. With 6 bases removed from V and 6 bases from J, the gap between germline ends came to 14 bases. This CDR3 has 13 residues. The CDR3 reads CAISTPAGNGYTF. CDR3 nucleotide sequence: TGTGCCATCAGCACCCCCGCGGGGAATGGCTACACCTTC.

V gene TRBV2 combines with J gene TRBJ2-7, with D possibly matching TRBD2 (6 bases). This CDR3 is built from 13 residues. V lost 0 bases and J lost 7, with 10 bases in between. Germline loops: CDR1 SNHLY, CDR2 FYNNEI. The CDR3 loop is CASSEAGRTEQYF. DNA for the CDR3: TGTGCCAGCAGTGAAGCTGGGAGGACGGAGCAGTACTTC.